This T cell receptor (beta chain) came from a study of blood T cell repertoires in COVID-19. The CDR3 covers 16 residues. With 3 bases removed from V and 5 bases from J, the gap between germline ends came to 19 bases. Germline-derived CDR1 and CDR2 are DFQATT and SNEGSKA (reference sequence). The table lists this clone with a count of one. The protocol was immunoSEQ multiplex PCR, while the TCRdb copy is restricted to in-frame clones and leaves out a portion. The sample shows over 350,000 clones, roughly nine tenths of them seen only once. V and J are TRBV20-1 and TRBJ1-4; D perhaps matches TRBD1 (6 bases). Sequencing used PBMCs or T cells enriched from blood (not recorded which). The receptor was isolated from a woman in her thirties or forties who had been exposed to COVID-19. For the CDR3, the DNA is TGCAGTGCTAGTAGGGTGGACAGAATTAGGAATGAAAAACTGTTTTTT. Amino acids: CSASRVDRIRNEKLFF.